This entry lists 16 T cell receptor beta chains sequenced from one sample in a study of T-cell memory formation after mild COVID-19. TCRdb passed the 5' RACE reads through MiXCR, listing each CDR3 protein once. The table records roughly 250,000 distinct CDR3 sequences, over 15% of them present only once. Material: PBMCs or a T cell subset sorted from them (not recorded which). Every receptor here comes from a man younger than 35 who had mild COVID-19 (a few samples of this study predate the infection). Cell type and time point are not known.

The chain couples TRBV6-1 to TRBJ2-7; D may be TRBD2 (5 bases). This CDR3 is 14 amino acids long. Trimming stripped 6 bases from V and 2 bases from J, with 14 bases between. Germline V CDR1 and CDR2: MNHNS, SASEGT. CDR3 nucleotides: TGTGCCAGCAGGGGAAAGATCGGGACCTACGAGCAGTACTTC. Translated, it gives CASRGKIGTYEQYF.

The rearrangement uses TRBV9 and TRBJ2-1; 13 nucleotides line up with TRBD2. CDR3 length: 14 amino acids. The V gene end was trimmed by 5 bases and the J gene end by 12 bases; junction bases not matched to a gene: 8. CDR1 and CDR2 from the germline V gene are SGDLS and YYNGEE. The DNA for the CDR3 is TGTGCCAGCAGTCCCGGACTAGCGGGGGCAGGGCAGTTCTTC. This sequence encodes CASSPGLAGAGQFF.

Written as DNA, the CDR3 is TGCAGTGCTGGCCCCCGGGGGTCCAAAAACATTCAGTACTTC. Amino acids: CSAGPRGSKNIQYF. The rearrangement joins TRBV20-1 to TRBJ2-4; the D gene is possibly TRBD2 (6 bases). This CDR3 is built from 14 residues. Trimming stripped 5 bases from V and 2 bases from J, with 13 bases between. CDR1 and CDR2 (germline): DFQATT, SNEGSKA (reference sequence).

A few counts support this clonotype. The chain joins TRBV11-2 to TRBJ2-7, with 7 bases that match TRBD1. V lost 3 bases to trimming and J lost 7 bases; unmatched junction nucleotides: 15. The CDR3 covers 16 residues. Germline V gene data show CDR1 as SGHAT and CDR2 as FQNNGV. CDR3 coding DNA: TGTGCCAGCAGCTTTACCTCCGGGACAGACCCCTGGGAGCAGTACTTC. Translating it yields CASSFTSGTDPWEQYF.

The table lists this clonotype with a count of one. The chain employs TRBV2 and TRBJ1-5; D is unresolved. The germline V gene has CDR1 SNHLY and CDR2 FYNNEI. The length of the CDR3 is 14 residues. With 6 bases removed from V and 4 bases from J, the gap between germline ends came to 13 bases. The CDR3 nucleotides are TGTGCCAGCAGCGACCGGGCGGGGAATCAGCCCCAGCATTTT. This sequence encodes CASSDRAGNQPQHF. Drawing the rest from reference TRBV2 and TRBJ1-5, the complete variable domain is EPEVTQTPSHQVTQMGQEVILRCVPISNHLYFYWYRQILGQKVEFLVSFYNNEISEKSEIFDDQFSVERPDGSNFTLKIRSTKLEDSAMYFCASSDRAGNQPQHFGDGTRLSIL.

The gene calls are TRBV6-1 and TRBJ2-7; possibly TRBD2 for D (6 bases). The CDR3 sequence is 14 residues long. Germline V gene data show CDR1 as MNHNS and CDR2 as SASEGT. Trimming shortened V by 2 bases and J by 4 bases, and 12 bases separated the two germline ends. CDR3 sequence reads: CASSERRRGYEQYF. The CDR3 DNA reads as TGTGCCAGCAGTGAAAGAAGACGGGGGTACGAGCAGTACTTC.

This clonotype was observed a few times. The chain is built from TRBV7-9 and TRBJ1-1; the match to TRBD1 covers 7 bases. The length of the CDR3 is 15 residues. The germline gives CDR1 SEHNR, CDR2 FQNEAQ (reference sequence). Unmatched junction bases numbered 11, after V lost 10 bases and J lost 0 bases. The CDR3 sequence: CATRPRDRLNTEAFF. The CDR3 DNA reads TGTGCCACCAGGCCCAGGGACAGACTGAACACTGAAGCTTTCTTT.

The chain links TRBV5-1 to TRBJ1-4, with 11 positions matching TRBD1. The CDR3 is 15 residues long. CDR1 is SGHRS, CDR2 YFSETQ, per germline. The V gene end was trimmed by 2 bases and the J gene end by 8 bases; junction bases not matched to a gene: 5. CDR3 in amino acids: CASSFTGTGGEKLFF. Here the CDR3 DNA reads TGCGCCAGCAGCTTTACCGGGACAGGGGGGGAAAAACTGTTTTTT.

On this clonotype itself: One end of the junction fails to match germline, which may point to a read error. The rearrangement uses TRBV5-1 and TRBJ1-1; 8 bases line up with TRBD1. Germline CDR1 is SGHRS and CDR2 is YFSETQ. The CDR3 spans 16 residues. The CDR3 DNA reads TGCGCCAGCAGCCCAGGACAGGGTACAACTTACACTGAATCTTTCTTT. Amino acid sequence: CASSPGQGTTYTESFF.

This clonotype occurred a few times. The chain is built from TRBV12-3 or TRBV12-4 and TRBJ2-2; 11 bases match TRBD2. The CDR3 contains 17 residues. V was clipped by 1 base and J by 6 bases; unmatched bases: 7. The chain's CDR3 is CASSLVWLAGGAGELFF. CDR3 nucleotide sequence: TGTGCCAGCAGTTTAGTGTGGCTAGCGGGGGGAGCCGGGGAGCTGTTTTTT.

This rearrangement joins TRBV29-1 to TRBJ2-7; 7 nucleotides agree with TRBD2. V lost 1 base and J lost 7; bases outside the gene matches: 7. This CDR3 region has 13 residues. CDR1 and CDR2 from the germline V gene are SQVTM and ANQGSEA. CDR3 residues: CSVEVGGGEEQYF. As DNA, the CDR3 is TGCAGCGTTGAAGTTGGCGGGGGAGAGGAGCAGTACTTC.

This chain links TRBV6-4 with TRBJ2-7, with D tentatively TRBD1 (6 bases). The CDR3 is 13 residues long. Germline V gene lookup returns CDR1 MRHNA and CDR2 SNTAGT. Trimming left V 4 bases short and J 2 bases short, with 9 bases between. The CDR3 is CASSGQGPYEQYV. The CDR3, as DNA: TGTGCCAGCAGTGGCCAGGGGCCCTACGAGCAGTACGTC.

This chain joins TRBV18 and TRBJ2-7; D is uncertain. CDR1 is KGHSH and CDR2 is LQKENI in the germline V gene. V lost 5 bases, J lost 7 bases, and 18 bases lay in between. CDR3 length: 14 amino acids. This chain's CDR3 is CASSTPGAPREQYF. The CDR3 DNA sequence: TGTGCCAGCTCAACTCCAGGCGCTCCTCGTGAGCAGTACTTC.

The chain uses TRBV29-1 and TRBJ2-5; possibly TRBD1 for D (5 bases). Germline CDR1 is SQVTM and CDR2 is ANQGSEA. Trimming removed 3 bases at V and 1 base at J, with 9 bases between. The length of the CDR3 is 13 residues. The CDR3 nucleotides read TGCAGCGTTGAGGGGCCTTCCCAAGAGACCCAGTACTTC. This codes for CSVEGPSQETQYF.

This clonotype has only a few counts. The rearrangement links TRBV4-2 to TRBJ1-1, with D possibly being TRBD1 (6 bases). Looked up from germline, CDR1 is LGHNA and CDR2 is YNFKEQ. Trimming left V 4 bases short and J 3 bases short, with 12 bases between. The CDR3 runs to 14 residues. The CDR3 here is CASSPRGADTEAFF. The CDR3 DNA is TGTGCCAGCAGCCCACGGGGGGCTGACACTGAAGCTTTCTTT.

This clonotype was counted ten times or more. The chain is built from TRBV7-2 and TRBJ2-3; D is unresolved. Trimming took off 3 bases at V and 4 bases at J, with 5 bases between the two ends. This CDR3 is built from 12 residues. Per the germline V gene, CDR1 is SGHTA and CDR2 is FQGNSA. CDR3 residues: CASSLLADTQYF. As DNA, the CDR3 is TGTGCCAGCAGCTTGCTAGCAGATACGCAGTATTTT.